This T cell receptor (beta chain) was identified in a study of T cell repertoires in urothelial bladder cancer (dated by TCRdb to 2018 to 2020). Study-level background: Clinical stages of the 12 resected lesions were three cT0, three cTa, three cT1 and three cT2 or greater. Roughly 11 patients with bladder lesions undergoing transurethral resection were identified prospectively. Eleven to twelve resected bladder lesions were studied, comprising urothelial carcinoma (UC+) and benign (UC-) specimens. The study compared clonality of the TCR repertoire in bladder tumors against clonality in benign bladder inflammation.

The V end loses 5 bases and the J end loses 0 bases, and a stretch of 8 bases separates them. The cysteine opens and the phenylalanine closes a CDR3 of 13 amino acids. The DNA shown is the 39-base CDR3, in frame from base 1. From the germline V gene, CDR1 is MNHEY and CDR2 is SVGAGI. A remark on this clone: There is no known antigen for this receptor. Base qualities are not recorded, but no much larger clone differs from it by a single base.

Bladder lesion specimens were obtained at transurethral resection and were stored at -80C. DNA was extracted from bladder specimens collected at transurethral resection. Overall study results and their limits: Urothelial carcinoma specimens contained fewer T cells than benign specimens, with a median of approximately 5,000 versus 26,000. A single T-cell clone reached up to 17% of infiltrating lymphocytes in carcinoma specimens, compared with roughly 2.1% in benign specimens. Median tumor infiltrating lymphocyte percentage was around 1.8% in carcinoma specimens and approximately 12% in benign specimens.

The immunoSEQ assay was used to sequence the CDR3 region of the TCR beta chain. Per the authors' processing: T-cell fraction, clonal dominance and maximum TCR clone frequency were calculated for each specimen. As stored in TCRdb, this immuneACCESS dataset retains in-frame rearrangements with V and J assigned. A fraction of the clones does not appear; measured against another copy, unresolved V genes explain less than half of the discrepancy, and the remainder lacks a known reason. That table gives V, J and clone size, and the DNA gave D and trimming. This sample gives fewer than 15,000 clones in total; roughly 65% of them show up just once. Jointly, the top ten make up less than 9% of the sample.

The sequencing input was tumor-infiltrating cells from bladder cancer. Rearrangement joined TRBV6-5 to TRBJ2-7, with TRBD1 tentatively as D gene (6 bases match). The sequence was collected from a human donor with urothelial carcinoma. The CDR3 reads CASSEGHSYEQYF. The nucleotide sequence reads TGTGCCAGCAGTGAGGGACACTCCTACGAGCAGTACTTC.